These 5 T cell receptor beta chains share one sample of origin, sequenced in a study of blood T cell repertoires in COVID-19. The method was immunoSEQ multiplex PCR; TCRdb's version includes in-frame clones alone and lacks a portion of them. The table lists 160,000 or so clones, around 90% of them singletons. Sequencing input: peripheral blood. The origin of the receptors is a woman in her sixties who had recovered from COVID-19.

The V gene is TRBV18, the J gene TRBJ2-5; tentative D call: TRBD2 (7 bases). The CDR3 runs to 15 residues. Germline V gives CDR1 KGHSH, CDR2 LQKENI. The ends were cut back, 6 bases at V and 1 base at J, with 15 bases in the middle. For the CDR3, the DNA is TGTGCCAGCTCCTCCGGAGGGGGGGCCCAAGAGACCCAGTACTTC. Translation: CASSSGGGAQETQYF.

V and J are TRBV7-3 and TRBJ1-6; 9 bases map to TRBD1. The V and J ends lost 5 bases and 11 bases, in that order; junction bases with no gene match: 7. CDR3 length: 14 residues. From germline, CDR1 is SGHTA and CDR2 FQGTGA. CDR3 protein: CASSMDRGGTPLHF. In DNA, the CDR3 is TGTGCCAGCAGCATGGACAGGGGAGGGACACCCCTCCACTTT. Full variable domain (remainder filled in from reference TRBV7-3 and TRBJ1-6): GAGVSQTPSNKVTEKGKYVELRCDPISGHTALYWYRQSLGQGPEFLIYFQGTGAADDSGLPNDRFFAVRPEGSVSTLKIQRTERGDSAVYLCASSMDRGGTPLHFGNGTRLTVT.

The genes are TRBV4-3 and TRBJ1-4; no reliable D call. The V end lost 0 bases, the J end lost 2 bases, and 13 bases lay between the germline ends. Germline V gene sequence: CDR1 LGHNA, CDR2 YSLEER. This CDR3 is built from 17 residues. CDR3 DNA sequence: TGCGCCAGCAGCCAAGATGCGCGGGCGACGACTAATGAAAAACTGTTTTTT. Protein product: CASSQDARATTNEKLFF.

The V and J genes are TRBV7-9 and TRBJ1-1; unclear D gene. The CDR3 length is 12 residues. The germline V gene encodes CDR1 SEHNR and CDR2 FQNEAQ (reference sequence). V shed 0 bases and J shed 8 bases, with 7 bases lying between them. CDR3 in amino acids: CASSLAVTEAFF. The CDR3 nucleotides are TGTGCCAGCAGCTTAGCAGTGACAGAAGCTTTCTTT.

This sequence joins TRBV11-3 and TRBJ2-3, with D possibly TRBD2 on 6 matching bases. The ends were cut back, 5 bases at V and 6 bases at J, with 12 bases in the middle. The CDR3 covers 13 residues. Germline loops: CDR1 SGHNT, CDR2 YENEEA. In DNA form, the CDR3 reads TGTGCCAGCAGCCGGGGGTCGGTGGATACGCAGTATTTT. It codes for CASSRGSVDTQYF.